This T cell receptor beta chain was recovered during a study of OX40 agonist ivuxolimab in advanced cancers. This table comes from immunoSEQ multiplex PCR, and its TCRdb copy is limited to in-frame clones, with some not included. The sample yields about 64,000 clones, 84% seen once. Details on this clone: Its antigen is still unknown. The identical CDR3 is also encoded by other nucleotide sequences in the sample.

Study conclusions and caveats: CD4+ T cells averaged fewer expanded clones than CD8+ T cells.

The CDR3 is 14 residues long. With 0 bases removed from V and 5 bases from J, the gap between germline ends came to 11 bases. Germline V gives CDR1 SGHKS, CDR2 YYEKEE (reference sequence). J is TRBJ1-1 and V is TRBV5-5, with D perhaps TRBD1 (6 bases). Specimen: CD4+ or CD8+ T cells sorted from blood, collected in a trial of the OX40 agonist ivuxolimab. The receptor was derived from an adult with an advanced solid tumor such as melanoma, head and neck, liver or kidney cancer. CDR3 region: CASSLEGGGTEAFF. The CDR3 bases are TGTGCCAGCAGCTTGGAAGGGGGAGGGACTGAAGCTTTCTTT.